This TCR beta chain is drawn from a study of blood T cells in healthy people across ages. The second PCR ran about 6 to 12 cycles with a sample-barcoded 5' primer and J-beta primers. TCRdb redid the calling of the 5' RACE reads with MiXCR, one entry per CDR3 protein. The repertoire has approximately 1,700,000 distinct CDR3 sequences, about two fifths of them found once; the top ten carry roughly 23%. The J segment lost 6 bases and the V segment lost 6 bases, leaving 3 bases of the junction unmatched. This CDR3 has 13 amino acids. The germline CDR1 and CDR2 sequences are SEHNR and FQNEAQ (reference sequence). The sample holds a few counts of this clonotype.

The source material was blood. The chain is built from TRBV7-9 and TRBJ2-3; 10 positions match TRBD1. This TCR was recovered from a human donor in good health. As DNA, the CDR3 is TGTGCCAGCAGTATGACAGGGGGCGATACGCAGTATTTT. Amino acid sequence: CASSMTGGDTQYF.